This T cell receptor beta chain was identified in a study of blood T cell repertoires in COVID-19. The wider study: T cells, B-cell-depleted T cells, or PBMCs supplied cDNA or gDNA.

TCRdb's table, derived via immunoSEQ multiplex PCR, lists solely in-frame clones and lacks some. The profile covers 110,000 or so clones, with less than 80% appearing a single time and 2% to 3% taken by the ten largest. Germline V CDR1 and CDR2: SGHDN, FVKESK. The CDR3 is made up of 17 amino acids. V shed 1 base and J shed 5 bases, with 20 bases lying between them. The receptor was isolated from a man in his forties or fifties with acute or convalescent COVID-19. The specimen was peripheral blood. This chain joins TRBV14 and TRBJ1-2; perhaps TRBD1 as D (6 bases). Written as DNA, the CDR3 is TGTGCCAGCAGCCAAGGCCGGGGGGCAGGCGAAAAATATGGCTACACCTTC. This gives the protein CASSQGRGAGEKYGYTF.